This T cell receptor (beta chain) was captured by sequencing in a study of T cell changes during pregnancy in multiple sclerosis. Trimming took 0 bases from V and 1 from J, leaving 11 bases between them. Germline CDR1 SGHRS, CDR2 YFSETQ. CDR3 length: 15 amino acids. The data were produced by immunoSEQ multiplex PCR, yet TCRdb's version contains in-frame clones alone and is incomplete. The sample has about 46,000 clones; around 90% are singletons. The specimen was CD8+ T cells from peripheral blood mononuclear cells, collected after pregnancy. The source is a female donor with multiple sclerosis, enrolled in a pregnancy study. The chain links TRBV5-1 to TRBJ2-7; unclear D gene. CDR3 in amino acids: CASSLGTVFSYEQYF. In nucleotides, the CDR3 is TGCGCCAGCAGCTTGGGAACAGTTTTTTCCTACGAGCAGTACTTC. Based on the CDR3 plus reference TRBV5-1 and TRBJ2-7, the full variable domain is KAGVTQTPRYLIKTRGQQVTLSCSPISGHRSVSWYQQTPGQGLQFLFEYFSETQRNKGNFPGRFSGRQFSNSRSEMNVSTLELGDSALYLCASSLGTVFSYEQYFGPGTRLTVT.